A selection of T cell receptor beta chains follows, all from one sample in a study of T cells in Graves' hyperthyroidism and ophthalmopathy. MiXCR, run by TCRdb on the multiplex PCR reads, gives a single entry per CDR3 protein. Of hundreds of thousands of distinct CDR3 sequences listed, under 25% were seen once; the top ten hold approximately 30%. Sample: blood. The receptors were sampled from a young man with Graves' ophthalmopathy. CDR3s include the opening cysteine and the closing phenylalanine or tryptophan. The D gene is left open where the match is weak. Size is stated for part of the rows, as once, few or many counts, or as a class when the clone is expanded.

D gene | J gene | clone size | V gene | CDR3 DNA | CDR3 protein
NA | TRBJ1-3 | many | TRBV11-2 | TGTGCCAGCAGCTTAGATCGCCTAATGTCTGGAAACACCATATATTTT | CASSLDRLMSGNTIYF
NA | TRBJ1-1 | NA | TRBV29-1 | TGCAGCGGGACTGCTGGTAGCACTGAAGCTTTCTTT | CSGTAGSTEAFF
TRBD2 | TRBJ2-1 | NA | TRBV20-1 | TGCAGTGCGAATAGCGGGAGGGCCTACAATGAGCAGTTCTTC | CSANSGRAYNEQFF
TRBD1 | TRBJ2-7 | many | TRBV7-9 | TGTGCCAGCAGCCAGACAGGGTACGAGCAGTACTTC | CASSQTGYEQYF
NA | TRBJ2-3 | NA | TRBV30 | TGTGCCTGGAGCCCAGGGGATACGCAGTATTTT | CAWSPGDTQYF
NA | TRBJ2-2 | few | TRBV28 | TGTGCCAGCAACTTACAGCACACCGGGGAGCTGTTTTTT | CASNLQHTGELFF
TRBD1 | TRBJ1-3 | few | TRBV28 | TGTGCCAGCAGTCCAGGGACAGACCTCTCTGGAAACACCATATATTTT | CASSPGTDLSGNTIYF
NA | TRBJ2-7 | few | TRBV20-1 | TGCAGTGCCACCCTCGAGCGGACCTCCTACGAGCAGTACTTC | CSATLERTSYEQYF
NA | TRBJ1-5 | many | TRBV28 | TGTGCCAGCAGTCCCTACGGGGATAGCAATCAGCCCCAGCATTTT | CASSPYGDSNQPQHF
NA | TRBJ1-6 | NA | TRBV27 | TGTGCCAGTCAAAAGGGCGTGGAACCGAACTCCTATAATTCACCCCTCCACTTT | CASQKGVEPNSYNSPLHF
TRBD1 | TRBJ2-1 | many | TRBV7-9 | TGTGCCAGCACCGATCTCCCGGGACAGAGCTACAATGAGCAGTTCTTC | CASTDLPGQSYNEQFF
NA | TRBJ2-7 | many | TRBV11-2 | TGTGCCAGCAGACAGACAGGAACCTACGAGCAGTACTTC | CASRQTGTYEQYF
NA | TRBJ2-1 | many | TRBV20-1 | TGCAGTGCACCGGGACTCCCGGGGCTCACTGGGAATGAGCAGTTCTTC | CSAPGLPGLTGNEQFF
NA | TRBJ1-1 | NA | TRBV4-3 | TGCGCCAGCAGCCAAGATCCTAGTAACAGAGGGGTGAACACTGAAGCTTTCTTT | CASSQDPSNRGVNTEAFF
NA | TRBJ2-7 | NA | TRBV5-6 | TGTGCCAGCAGCTTGCAAATTCACTACGAGCAGTACTTC | CASSLQIHYEQYF
TRBD1 | TRBJ1-4 | NA | TRBV28 | TGTGCCAGCAGTTCTCTCGGTGACAGGGGACCCACAACTAATGAAAAACTGTTTTTT | CASSSLGDRGPTTNEKLFF